This T cell receptor beta chain derives from a study of shared clonotypes between healthy human individuals. The method was immunoSEQ multiplex PCR; TCRdb's version includes in-frame clones alone and lacks a portion of them. The data show around 2,000,000 clones, about 94% seen once. The naive CD8 fraction comprised CD45RO-negative cells positively selected for CCR7 and excluded terminally differentiated effector memory CD45RA+ cells. Each of the donors was a healthy adult who was HIV-negative and had not had a recent acute infection or vaccination. Germline V gene lookup returns CDR1 SGDLS and CDR2 YYNGEE. This CDR3 is 13 amino acids long. Trimming took 2 bases from V and 5 from J, leaving 10 bases between them.

Source material: naive CD8+ T cells sorted from blood. This TCR derives from a man between 18 and 35 years old in good health. The rearrangement links TRBV9 to TRBJ2-5, with D hard to call. Here the CDR3 reads CASSVDYEETQYF. CDR3 DNA: TGTGCCAGCAGCGTTGATTACGAGGAGACCCAGTACTTC.